The following is a T cell receptor (beta chain) sequence with its context. This specimen belongs to a study of blood T cell repertoires in COVID-19. As for the study in general: Whether acute or convalescent, the COVID-19 samples came from the United States, Italy and Spain. PBMCs, B-cell-depleted T cells, or T cells provided the cDNA or gDNA that made up the material.

Original handling: Amplification from reference gene primers served as the basis for estimated nucleated cell counts. Assay used: immunoSEQ multiplex PCR; TCRdb lists only in-frame clones, some missing. D and trimming come from the DNA, and the V and J calls and clone size come from that table. The sample carries tens of thousands of clones, 88% recorded once. CDR1 and CDR2 from the germline V gene are LNHNV and YYDKDF (reference sequence). Trimming removed 1 base from V and 4 bases from J, with 13 bases in between. The CDR3 has 16 amino acids. Sequencing was performed on peripheral blood. This receptor was taken from a human donor in a cohort sampled during active COVID-19. V usage is TRBV15 and J usage is TRBJ1-4; no reliable D call. The CDR3 loop is CATSRVFGLFNEKLFF. CDR3 bases: TGTGCCACCAGCAGAGTCTTTGGGCTTTTTAATGAAAAACTGTTTTTT.